The 32 T cell receptor beta chains below all came from one sample that was sequenced in a study of neurological immune-mediated disorders. One entry per CDR3 protein, called by TCRdb with MiXCR from the 5' RACE reads. The data show about 39,000 distinct CDR3 sequences, with just under 7.5% seen just once and under 6.5% held by the top ten. Sequenced material: CD4+ T cells from blood. Receptors were obtained from a man aged 50-59 years in good health.

In this sample, this clonotype turned up a few times. The chain carries TRBV5-4 and TRBJ2-4; D may be TRBD1 or TRBD2 (5 bases each). Trimming shortened V by 5 bases and J by 8 bases, and 17 bases separated the two germline ends. The germline V gene encodes CDR1 SGHNT and CDR2 YYREEE (reference sequence). The CDR3 sequence is 14 residues long. The CDR3 here is CASRKTVLEDIQYF. CDR3 DNA sequence: TGTGCCAGCAGGAAGACAGTATTGGAGGACATTCAGTACTTC.

This clonotype was seen many times. V and J are TRBV27 and TRBJ2-1; the match to TRBD2 covers 14 bases. Germline V CDR1 and CDR2: MNHEY, SMNVEV (reference sequence). This CDR3 comprises 15 residues. The ends lost 4 bases at V and 6 bases at J; junction bases unmatched: 2. The CDR3 region is CASSSGTSGGNEQFF. The CDR3 DNA reads as TGTGCCAGCAGTTCCGGGACTAGCGGGGGCAATGAGCAGTTCTTC.

This clonotype was found once. The junction differs from germline at one of its ends, possibly a read error. The chain is built from TRBV5-1 and TRBJ2-1; the D call may be TRBD1 or TRBD2 (6 bases each). The CDR3 length is 14 residues. Germline V lookup: CDR1 SGHRS, CDR2 YFSETQ. In DNA, the CDR3 is TGCGCCAGCAGCCTACTACCGGGGGACAATGAGCAGCTCTTC. Translation: CASSLLPGDNEQLF.

This clonotype occurred many times. The chain is built from TRBV6-6 and TRBJ1-2; 8 bases fit TRBD1. The CDR3 totals 17 residues. V shed 0 bases, J shed 8 bases, and the junction held 14 bases outside the gene matches. Germline lookup yields CDR1 MNHNY and CDR2 SVGAGI (reference sequence). The CDR3 region has the DNA TGTGCCAGCAGTTACTCGATTTCCGGACAGGGTGCTTACGGCTACACCTTC. Translation gives CASSYSISGQGAYGYTF.

At least ten counts were recorded for this clonotype. The CDR3 loop reads CASRRTVSGNTIYF. Written as DNA, the CDR3 is TGTGCCAGCAGAAGGACAGTCTCTGGAAACACCATATATTTT. This rearrangement joins TRBV6-5 to TRBJ1-3, with D possibly being TRBD1 (6 bases). Trimming removed 6 bases at V and 0 bases at J, with 9 bases between. Germline CDR1 is MNHEY and CDR2 is SVGAGI. The CDR3 consists of 14 residues.

This clonotype showed up many times. The J gene is TRBJ1-5, the V gene TRBV10-3, with TRBD1 matching over 7 bases. The V gene end was trimmed by 4 bases and the J gene end by 7 bases; junction bases not matched to a gene: 4. The CDR3 runs to 13 residues. Germline V gives CDR1 ENHRY, CDR2 SYGVKD. This chain's CDR3 is CAISGQGPQPQHF. CDR3 nucleotide sequence: TGTGCCATCAGTGGACAGGGTCCGCAGCCCCAGCATTTT.

This clonotype was detected ten times or more. The J gene is TRBJ2-7, the V gene TRBV6-6, with 11 bases identical to TRBD1. The V gene's germline CDR1 is MNHNY and CDR2 SVGAGI (reference sequence). This CDR3 spans 14 amino acids. The ends lost 7 bases at V and 9 bases at J; junction bases unmatched: 11. The CDR3 region has the DNA TGTGCCAGCAAGTCGGGACAGGGGGACATTGGGCAGTACTTC. It translates to CASKSGQGDIGQYF.

This clonotype has ten or more counts. The rearrangement uses TRBV20-1 and TRBJ2-2, with D perhaps TRBD2 (6 bases). Germline assignment: CDR1 DFQATT and CDR2 SNEGSKA (reference sequence). The CDR3 is 15 amino acids. Trimming cost V 6 bases and J 7 bases, with 21 bases left between them. CDR3 protein: CSARASGGGVGELFF. The CDR3 nucleotides read TGCAGTGCCCGTGCCTCGGGCGGCGGGGTCGGGGAGCTGTTTTTT.

In this sample, this clonotype turned up many times. The chain combines TRBV7-2 with TRBJ2-2; 7 bases are shared with TRBD2. In germline, CDR1 is SGHTA, CDR2 FQGNSA. The CDR3 has 15 amino acids. The junction had 4 bases not matched to a gene; V was cut back by 0 bases and J by 6 bases. CDR3 loop: CASSLAAGAPGELFF. The CDR3 nucleotides are TGTGCCAGCAGCTTAGCGGCGGGAGCCCCCGGGGAGCTGTTTTTT.

This clonotype was seen many times. A read error is possible here, since a much larger clone lies one base away. This rearrangement joins TRBV5-6 to TRBJ2-7, with D perhaps matching TRBD2 (5 bases). Germline lookup yields CDR1 SGHDT and CDR2 YYEEEE. CDR3 length: 14 amino acids. V lost 4 bases, J lost 4 bases, and 15 bases lay in between. This chain's CDR3 is CASSHNLAEYEQYF. CDR3 coding DNA: TGTGCCAGCAGCCATAACCTAGCAGAATACGAGCAGTACTTC.

The sample holds a few counts of this clonotype. The V and J genes are TRBV4-2 and TRBJ2-1; 8 bases match TRBD2. This CDR3 region has 15 residues. V lost 1 base and J lost 8; bases outside the gene matches: 7. CDR1 LGHNA and CDR2 YNFKEQ come from the germline V gene. CDR3: CASSQAWREDYEQFF. CDR3 sequence (DNA): TGTGCCAGCAGCCAAGCGTGGCGGGAGGACTATGAGCAGTTCTTC.

This clonotype was seen many times. The chain recombines TRBV7-2 with TRBJ2-3; perhaps D is TRBD1 or TRBD2 (5 bases each). The CDR3 consists of 16 residues. Trimming cost V 1 base and J 6 bases, with 17 bases left between them. In germline, CDR1 is SGHTA, CDR2 FQGNSA. The CDR3 DNA is TGTGCCAGCAGCTTAGGTTCAGGGAGTCCCGCGGATACGCAGTATTTT. Translated, it gives CASSLGSGSPADTQYF. Combining the CDR3 with reference TRBV7-2 and TRBJ2-3 gives the whole variable domain GAGVSQSPSNKVTEKGKDVELRCDPISGHTALYWYRQSLGQGLEFLIYFQGNSAPDKSGLPSDRFSAERTGGSVSTLTIQRTQQEDSAVYLCASSLGSGSPADTQYFGPGTRLTVL.

This clonotype occurred many times. This rearrangement joins TRBV20-1 to TRBJ2-7; 8 positions agree with TRBD1. The CDR3 is 15 amino acids. The V and J ends lost 0 bases and 6 bases, in that order; junction bases with no gene match: 10. Germline V CDR1 and CDR2: DFQATT, SNEGSKA (reference sequence). The CDR3 is CSARDLRTGRSEQYF. CDR3 nucleotide sequence: TGCAGTGCTAGAGATCTCCGGACAGGGAGGAGCGAGCAGTACTTC.

This clonotype was picked up many times. V gene TRBV20-1 combines with J gene TRBJ2-5; D gene uncertain. Trimming left V 3 bases short and J 6 bases short, with 17 bases between. The CDR3 consists of 14 residues. Germline V lookup: CDR1 DFQATT, CDR2 SNEGSKA (reference sequence). CDR3 sequence: CSAREFVGFQTQYF. CDR3 bases: TGCAGTGCTAGGGAATTTGTGGGGTTTCAGACCCAGTACTTC.

Ten or more counts support this clonotype. The rearrangement uses TRBV5-1 and TRBJ1-1; D is unresolved. The germline CDR1 and CDR2 sequences are SGHRS and YFSETQ. The CDR3 length is 15 residues. Trimming stripped 0 bases from V and 0 bases from J, with 9 bases between. DNA for the CDR3: TGCGCCAGCAGCTTGGCCAGGAATATGAACACTGAAGCTTTCTTT. Translating it yields CASSLARNMNTEAFF. The full variable domain, in which reference TRBV5-1 and TRBJ1-1 provide the parts outside the CDR3, is KAGVTQTPRYLIKTRGQQVTLSCSPISGHRSVSWYQQTPGQGLQFLFEYFSETQRNKGNFPGRFSGRQFSNSRSEMNVSTLELGDSALYLCASSLARNMNTEAFFGQGTRLTVV.

This clonotype was counted at least ten times. J is TRBJ1-4 and V is TRBV7-8; tentatively, D is TRBD1 (5 bases). V lost 5 bases, J lost 8 bases, and 15 bases lay in between. In germline, CDR1 is SGHVS, CDR2 FQNEAQ. The CDR3 is made up of 14 amino acids. The CDR3 nucleotides read TGTGCCAGCAGCAACGGGGGACGGCGAGAAAAACTGTTTTTT. Translating gives CASSNGGRREKLFF.

This clonotype was seen ten or more times. The chain couples TRBV20-1 to TRBJ2-3; D perhaps matches TRBD2 (5 bases). V was trimmed by 8 bases and J by 5 bases, leaving 14 bases between them. From germline, CDR1 is DFQATT and CDR2 SNEGSKA (reference sequence). The CDR3 contains 12 residues. Here the CDR3 DNA reads TGCAGTCCAGTGGCGGGCGTAGATACGCAGTATTTT. Its protein is CSPVAGVDTQYF.

This clonotype was seen repeatedly, ten times or more. The chain has TRBV9 and TRBJ2-3, with D perhaps matching TRBD2 (6 bases). Per the germline V gene, CDR1 is SGDLS and CDR2 is YYNGEE. The V and J ends lost 0 bases and 1 base respectively, with 15 bases between them. CDR3 length: 17 residues. CDR3 in DNA: TGTGCCAGCAGCGTAGCCCGTGGAGGGTCTGGCACAGATACGCAGTATTTT. As protein: CASSVARGGSGTDTQYF.

The rearrangement uses TRBV6-2 or TRBV6-3 and TRBJ2-1; 8 positions agree with TRBD2. The CDR3 length is 14 residues. Germline V gene data show CDR1 as MNHEY and CDR2 as SVGEGT. V was pared by 5 bases and J by 9 bases, with 9 bases of the junction left unmatched. The CDR3 DNA follows: TGTGCCAGCAGTCGCGACGCGGGAGGTGGTGAGCAGTTCTTC. This gives the protein CASSRDAGGGEQFF.

This clonotype occurred many times. V usage is TRBV6-5 and J usage is TRBJ1-1, with D possibly matching TRBD1 (5 bases). The germline V and J ends were trimmed by 1 base and 10 bases, with 25 bases remaining between them. The CDR3 is made up of 17 amino acids. The V gene's germline CDR1 is MNHEY and CDR2 SVGAGI. CDR3 bases: TGTGCCAGCAGTTACTGGCAAGTAGTGGAGGTGAAAAGGGGAGCTTTCTTT. Residues: CASSYWQVVEVKRGAFF.

The rearrangement links TRBV7-9 to TRBJ2-3; D is ambiguous. V was trimmed by 5 bases and J by 9 bases, leaving 12 bases between them. The CDR3 totals 12 residues. Germline V lookup: CDR1 SEHNR, CDR2 FQNEAQ (reference sequence). CDR3 DNA: TGTGCCAGCAGCGATCTCAGGTCGACGCAGTATTTT. This gives the protein CASSDLRSTQYF.

The V and J genes are TRBV5-4 and TRBJ2-5, with D unresolved. V was trimmed by 1 base and J by 5 bases, leaving 9 bases between them. Germline values: CDR1 SGHNT, CDR2 YYREEE (reference sequence). The CDR3 spans 13 residues. CDR3: CASSLPGVETQYF. CDR3 in DNA: TGTGCCAGCAGCTTGCCAGGAGTCGAGACCCAGTACTTC. Based on the CDR3 plus reference TRBV5-4 and TRBJ2-5, the full variable domain is ETGVTQSPTHLIKTRGQQVTLRCSSQSGHNTVSWYQQALGQGPQFIFQYYREEENGRGNFPPRFSGLQFPNYSSELNVNALELDDSALYLCASSLPGVETQYFGPGTRLLVL.

This clonotype was found many times. The chain combines TRBV20-1 with TRBJ1-1; D unclear. Trimming left V 6 bases short and J 0 bases short, with 20 bases between. CDR3 size: 16 residues. CDR1 and CDR2 from the germline V gene are DFQATT and SNEGSKA (reference sequence). CDR3 amino acids: CSALGRAAVMNTEAFF. The CDR3 nucleotides are TGCAGTGCGCTGGGGAGGGCAGCCGTTATGAACACTGAAGCTTTCTTT.

At least ten counts were recorded for this clonotype. The rearrangement uses TRBV5-1 and TRBJ2-7; a possible D gene is TRBD1 (5 bases). V lost 0 bases to trimming and J lost 3 bases, with 10 bases between them. Germline V gives CDR1 SGHRS, CDR2 YFSETQ. This CDR3 contains 14 residues. CDR3 DNA: TGCGCCAGCAGCTTGGATAGGGGTAACTACGAGCAGTACTTC. Protein sequence: CASSLDRGNYEQYF.

This clonotype was picked up many times. The chain uses TRBV7-2 and TRBJ2-4; tentatively, D is TRBD2 (7 bases). The CDR3 length is 17 residues. Germline CDR1 reads SGHTA; CDR2 reads FQGNSA. The germline V and J ends were trimmed by 5 bases and 2 bases, with 19 bases remaining between them. DNA of the CDR3: TGTGCCAGCAGCCCCCTGGGGGGGGGCCGGACCAAAAACATTCAGTACTTC. It codes for CASSPLGGGRTKNIQYF.

The gene calls are TRBV7-3 and TRBJ2-7; D is unresolved. Trimming removed 1 base from V and 0 bases from J, with 16 bases in between. The germline V gene encodes CDR1 SGHTA and CDR2 FQGTGA. This CDR3 has 17 amino acids. The chain's CDR3 is CASSLSSNRISSYEQYF. CDR3 sequence (DNA): TGTGCCAGCAGCTTAAGTTCTAATCGCATCTCCTCCTACGAGCAGTACTTC.

This clonotype was seen many times. The rearrangement uses TRBV27 and TRBJ2-7; the D gene is possibly TRBD1 (5 bases). The germline V and J ends were trimmed by 3 bases and 4 bases, with 13 bases remaining between them. This CDR3 contains 14 residues. Germline V gene data show CDR1 as MNHEY and CDR2 as SMNVEV (reference sequence). The CDR3 bases are TGTGCCAGCAGTTTGAAGGGGATCTGGTACGAGCAGTACTTC. It encodes CASSLKGIWYEQYF.

This clonotype was detected many times. The CDR3 reads CASSNLGLASYNEQFF. CDR3 DNA: TGTGCCAGCAGCAACCTGGGGCTAGCGTCATACAATGAGCAGTTCTTC. The rearrangement joins TRBV6-6 to TRBJ2-1; D might be TRBD2 (6 bases). From germline, CDR1 is MNHNY and CDR2 SVGAGI (reference sequence). The CDR3 runs 16 residues. With 6 bases removed from V and 4 bases from J, the gap between germline ends came to 19 bases.

This clonotype was seen many times. The chain uses TRBV6-5 and TRBJ2-4; the D gene could be TRBD1 or TRBD2 (5 bases each). CDR1 is MNHEY, CDR2 SVGAGI, per germline. The ends were cut back, 6 bases at V and 4 bases at J, with 13 bases in the middle. This CDR3 has 14 residues. The CDR3 coding sequence is TGTGCCAGCAGACCCGGGGCCAGAAAAAACATTCAGTACTTC. Protein sequence: CASRPGARKNIQYF.

This clonotype was observed many times. Here the CDR3 DNA reads TGTGCCAGCAGTTCTTTCTCGGGCGGAACCTACGAGCAGTACTTC. As protein: CASSSFSGGTYEQYF. V usage is TRBV6-5 and J usage is TRBJ2-7; no firm D call. CDR3 length equals 15 residues. With 4 bases removed from V and 2 bases from J, the gap between germline ends came to 15 bases. CDR1 is MNHEY and CDR2 is SVGAGI in the germline V gene.

This clonotype was seen repeatedly, ten times or more. The chain combines TRBV3-1 with TRBJ2-5, with unresolved D. V lost 3 bases to trimming and J lost 9 bases, with 11 bases between them. Germline lookup yields CDR1 LGHDT and CDR2 YNNKEL (reference sequence). The CDR3 sequence is 12 residues long. The chain's CDR3 is CASSQTPGAQYF. DNA for the CDR3: TGTGCCAGCAGCCAGACCCCTGGAGCCCAGTACTTC.

This clonotype was recorded many times. The V and J genes are TRBV20-1 and TRBJ1-1; D ambiguous. Germline assignment: CDR1 DFQATT and CDR2 SNEGSKA (reference sequence). V dropped 0 bases and J dropped 1 base, with 9 bases sitting between them. The CDR3 length is 14 residues. The CDR3 sequence: CSARDFRSNTEAFF. DNA for the CDR3: TGCAGTGCTAGAGATTTCCGATCGAACACTGAAGCTTTCTTT.